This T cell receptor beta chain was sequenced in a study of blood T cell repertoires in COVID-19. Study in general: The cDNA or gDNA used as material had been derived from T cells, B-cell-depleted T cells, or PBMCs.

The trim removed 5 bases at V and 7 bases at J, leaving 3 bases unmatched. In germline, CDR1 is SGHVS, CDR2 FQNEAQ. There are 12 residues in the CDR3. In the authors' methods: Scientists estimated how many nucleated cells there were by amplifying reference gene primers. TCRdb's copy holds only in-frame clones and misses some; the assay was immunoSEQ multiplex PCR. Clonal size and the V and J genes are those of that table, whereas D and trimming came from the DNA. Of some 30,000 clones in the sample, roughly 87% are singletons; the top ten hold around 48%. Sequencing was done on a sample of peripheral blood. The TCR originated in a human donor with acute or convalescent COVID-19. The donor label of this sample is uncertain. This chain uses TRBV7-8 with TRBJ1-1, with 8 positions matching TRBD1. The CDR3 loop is CASSTGGGEAFF. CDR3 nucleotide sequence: TGTGCCAGCAGCACAGGGGGAGGTGAAGCTTTCTTT.